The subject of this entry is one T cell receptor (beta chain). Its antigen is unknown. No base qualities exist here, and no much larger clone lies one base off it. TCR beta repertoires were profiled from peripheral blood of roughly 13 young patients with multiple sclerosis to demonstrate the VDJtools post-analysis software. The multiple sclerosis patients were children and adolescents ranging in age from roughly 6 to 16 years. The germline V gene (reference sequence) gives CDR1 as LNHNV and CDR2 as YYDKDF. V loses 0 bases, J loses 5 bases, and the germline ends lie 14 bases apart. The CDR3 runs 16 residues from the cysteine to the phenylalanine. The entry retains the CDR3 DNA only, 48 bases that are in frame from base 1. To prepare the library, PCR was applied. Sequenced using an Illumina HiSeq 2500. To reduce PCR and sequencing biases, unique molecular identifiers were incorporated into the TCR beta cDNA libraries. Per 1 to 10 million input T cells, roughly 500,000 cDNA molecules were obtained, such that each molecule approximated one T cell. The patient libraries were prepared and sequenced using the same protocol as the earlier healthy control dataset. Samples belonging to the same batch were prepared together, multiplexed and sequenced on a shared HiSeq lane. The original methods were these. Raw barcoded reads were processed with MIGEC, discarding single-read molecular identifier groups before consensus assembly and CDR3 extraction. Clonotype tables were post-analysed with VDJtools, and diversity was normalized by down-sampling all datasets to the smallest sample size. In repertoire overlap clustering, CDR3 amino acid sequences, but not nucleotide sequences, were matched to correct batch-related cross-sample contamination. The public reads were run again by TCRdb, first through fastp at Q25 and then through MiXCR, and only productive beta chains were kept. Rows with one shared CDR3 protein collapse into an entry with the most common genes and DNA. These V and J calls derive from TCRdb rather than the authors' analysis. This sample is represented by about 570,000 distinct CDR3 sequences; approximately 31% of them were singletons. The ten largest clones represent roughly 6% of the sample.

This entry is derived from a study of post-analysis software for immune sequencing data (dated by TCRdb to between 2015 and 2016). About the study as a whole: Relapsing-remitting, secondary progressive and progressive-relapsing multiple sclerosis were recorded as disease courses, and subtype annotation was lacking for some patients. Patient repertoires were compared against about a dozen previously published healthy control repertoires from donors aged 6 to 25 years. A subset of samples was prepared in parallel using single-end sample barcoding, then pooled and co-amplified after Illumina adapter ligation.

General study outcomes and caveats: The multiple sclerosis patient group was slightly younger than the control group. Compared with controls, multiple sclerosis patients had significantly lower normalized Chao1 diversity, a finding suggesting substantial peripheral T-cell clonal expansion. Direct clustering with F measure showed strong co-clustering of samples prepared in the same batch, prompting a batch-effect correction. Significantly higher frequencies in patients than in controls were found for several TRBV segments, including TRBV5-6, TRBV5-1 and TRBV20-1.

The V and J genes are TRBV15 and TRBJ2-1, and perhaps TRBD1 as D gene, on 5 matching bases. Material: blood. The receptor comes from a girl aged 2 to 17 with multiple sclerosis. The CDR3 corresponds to CATSRDPLTVNNEQFF. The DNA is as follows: TGTGCCACCAGCAGAGACCCCCTGACAGTTAACAATGAGCAGTTCTTC. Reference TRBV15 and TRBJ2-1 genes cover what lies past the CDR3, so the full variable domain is DAMVIQNPRYQVTQFGKPVTLSCSQTLNHNVMYWYQQKSSQAPKLLFHYYDKDFNNEADTPDNFQSRRPNTSFCFLDIRSPGLGDTAMYLCATSRDPLTVNNEQFFGPGTRLTVL.